This TCR beta chain was observed in a study of Ad26.COV2.S vaccination and SARS-CoV-2 variants. The wider study: In the study, Ad26.COV2.S was injected intramuscularly once, or twice 56 days apart.

With V trimmed by 4 bases and J by 0 bases, 8 bases remained unmatched. Germline assignment: CDR1 MGHDK and CDR2 SYGVNS. The CDR3 loop spans 17 amino acids. Documented treatment: some 20 received Ad26.COV2.S at low or high dose, single or two shots; a few received placebo; per-sample allocation not given. Specimen acquisition occurred on day 63 following the initial vaccine or placebo injection. An Ad26 vector carrying the Wuhan-strain SARS-CoV-2 spike served as the vaccine. This table comes from immunoSEQ multiplex PCR, and its TCRdb copy is limited to in-frame clones, with some not included. The table lists over 400,000 clones, less than 95% of them singletons.

The TCR sequence derives from a person aged 18-60 years who received the Ad26.COV2.S COVID-19 vaccine or a placebo. The gene calls are TRBV25-1 and TRBJ1-5; 8 positions agree with TRBD1. Sequenced here: peripheral blood, sampled in a trial of Ad26.COV2.S vaccine versus placebo. CDR3 residues: CASSARDRPYSNQPQHF. As DNA, the CDR3 is TGTGCCAGCAGTGCCCGGGACAGGCCATATAGCAATCAGCCCCAGCATTTT.